This T cell receptor beta chain stems from a study of Ad26.COV2.S vaccination and SARS-CoV-2 variants. Regarding the study as a whole: Individuals receiving vaccine had higher spike-specific TCR breadth than placebo recipients did. Comparability of non-spike TCR breadth was observed across vaccine and placebo recipients.

With respect to this clone: What it recognizes is unknown.

Produced via immunoSEQ multiplex PCR; TCRdb's table is partial and in-frame only. Here the sample spans over 110,000 clones, roughly 88% being singletons. The receptor comes from a human donor who had recovered from COVID-19. The specimen was peripheral blood, collected after recovery from COVID-19.

The CDR3 nucleotides are TGTGCCAGCAGCTTGAACCCAGACTACGAGCAGTACTTC. This gives the protein CASSLNPDYEQYF. The chain recombines TRBV5-6 with TRBJ2-7; D remains ambiguous. Germline V gives CDR1 SGHDT, CDR2 YYEEEE. Trimming shortened V by 1 base and J by 3 bases, and 8 bases separated the two germline ends. CDR3 length: 13 residues.